This is a list of T cell receptor beta chains from one sample in a study of human T cells and chemical hapten exposure. From the RACE reads, TCRdb called clonotypes with MiXCR, one entry per CDR3 protein. The sample includes roughly 260,000 distinct CDR3 sequences, about 9% of them seen just once. The sample was whole blood, taken in connection with sensitization to the hapten diphenylcyclopropenone (DPC). Every receptor here comes from a woman aged 40-49 years with alopecia areata. Some clones in this sample may be carry-over from other donors' samples. The CDR3 runs from the conserved cysteine through the conserved F or W. A D gene is named only where the DNA matches it firmly. Rows give clone size only sometimes, using once, few, many, or a class for an expanded clone.

TRBV5-1	many	NA	TRBJ2-1	TGCGCCAGCAGCTTTCCGGGTTCCTACAATGAGCAGTTCTTC	CASSFPGSYNEQFF
TRBV6-1	many	NA	TRBJ2-5	TGTGCCAGCAGTGTCGGAAACCGCGGGGCCCAGTACTTC	CASSVGNRGAQYF
TRBV7-9	few	NA	TRBJ2-5	TGTGCCAGCGGGCCCCTGGGGTTTAGGGAGACCCAGTACTTC	CASGPLGFRETQYF
TRBV6-2/TRBV6-3	NA	TRBD2	TRBJ2-5	TGTGCCAGCACCACTCTGACTAGCGGGAGAATACAGACCCAGTACTTC	CASTTLTSGRIQTQYF
TRBV4-2	few	NA	TRBJ2-2	TGTGCCAGCAGCCCCGTTAACAGGAACACCGGGGAGCTGTTTTTT	CASSPVNRNTGELFF
TRBV20-1	NA	NA	TRBJ1-5	TGCAGTGCTCCCGGGGGGCAGGGTCAGCCCCAGCATTTT	CSAPGGQGQPQHF
TRBV27	NA	NA	TRBJ2-2	TGTGCCAGCAGTTTAGGTGGCGGGGCGAACACCGGGGAGCTGTTTTTT	CASSLGGGANTGELFF
TRBV18	many	TRBD1	TRBJ2-3	TGTGCCAGCTCAACTACCTCGGGACAGGGAGATACGCAGTATTTT	CASSTTSGQGDTQYF
TRBV7-9	NA	TRBD1	TRBJ2-1	TGTGCCAGCAGCTCAGGACAGGGGGCGCGTATTGAGCAGTTCTTC	CASSSGQGARIEQFF
TRBV7-7	NA	TRBD2	TRBJ2-1	TGTGCTAGCAGCTTAAAAGGCGGGAGGGCCTGGAATGAGCAGTTCTTC	CASSLKGGRAWNEQFF
TRBV29-1	few	NA	TRBJ1-3	TGCAGCGTGGAACCGGGTCTTGGAAACACCATATATTTT	CSVEPGLGNTIYF
TRBV20-1	NA	TRBD2	TRBJ2-7	TGCAGTGCTAGAGGGACTAGCGGGAATCTAGTCCACGAGCAGTACTTC	CSARGTSGNLVHEQYF
TRBV13	NA	TRBD1	TRBJ1-1	TGTGCCAGCAGCTGGACAGGGGGCGCGAACACTGAAGCTTTCTTT	CASSWTGGANTEAFF
TRBV5-4	NA	NA	TRBJ1-2	TGTGCCAGCAGCGCGGGGGGGGCCTTAGGCGATGGCTACACCTTC	CASSAGGALGDGYTF
TRBV29-1	few	TRBD1	TRBJ1-4	TGCAGCGCTACAACAGGGGAGGGTAATGAAAAACTGTTTTTT	CSATTGEGNEKLFF
TRBV28	NA	NA	TRBJ2-2	TGTGCCAGCAGTTTGGCAGGGCTCACCGGGGAGCTGTTTTTT	CASSLAGLTGELFF
TRBV4-1	few	TRBD2	TRBJ2-3	TGCGCCAGCAGCCCGCGAGCGGGAGTCGGTGATACGCAGTATTTT	CASSPRAGVGDTQYF
TRBV6-5	NA	TRBD1	TRBJ2-4	TGTGCCAGCAGTCCGGGACAGGGGACGGGTAAATACATTCAGTACTTC	CASSPGQGTGKYIQYF
TRBV12-3/TRBV12-4	few	NA	TRBJ1-5	TGTGCCAGCAGTTTGCAACAGAGCAATCAGCCCCAGCATTTT	CASSLQQSNQPQHF
TRBV10-3	NA	NA	TRBJ1-2	TGTGCCATCAGTGACCAACGGACCGAGGGCCCCTATGGCTACACCTTC	CAISDQRTEGPYGYTF
TRBV24-1	NA	TRBD1	TRBJ2-3	TGTGCCACCAGCCGAACCCGGACAGGGATCACAGATACGCAGTATTTT	CATSRTRTGITDTQYF
TRBV28	few	TRBD1	TRBJ1-5	TGTGCCAGCAGCGGACAGGTTAGCAATCAGCCCCAGCATTTT	CASSGQVSNQPQHF
TRBV7-9	NA	NA	TRBJ1-5	TGTGCCAGCAGCTTAGAGGCGGGGATGGGACAGCCCCAGCATTTT	CASSLEAGMGQPQHF
TRBV10-3	NA	TRBD1	TRBJ2-5	TGTGCCACAGGACAGGGGTCGGAGACCCAGTACTTC	CATGQGSETQYF
TRBV28	many	NA	TRBJ2-1	TGTGCCAGCAGTAGGACTCAGGCCAGGGAGCAGTTCTTC	CASSRTQAREQFF
TRBV20-1	NA	NA	TRBJ2-3	TGCAGTGCCCTACCAGACACAGATACGCAGTATTTT	CSALPDTDTQYF
TRBV6-1	few	TRBD1	TRBJ1-5	TGTGCCAGCAGGGAGGACAGGGACGCCTATCAGCCCCAGCATTTT	CASREDRDAYQPQHF
TRBV6-4	NA	NA	TRBJ2-3	TGTGCCAGCAGTGACATCACAGATACGCAGTATTTT	CASSDITDTQYF
TRBV6-6	few	NA	TRBJ2-2	TGTGCCAGCAGTTACCGACGCGACACCGGGGAGCTGTTTTTT	CASSYRRDTGELFF